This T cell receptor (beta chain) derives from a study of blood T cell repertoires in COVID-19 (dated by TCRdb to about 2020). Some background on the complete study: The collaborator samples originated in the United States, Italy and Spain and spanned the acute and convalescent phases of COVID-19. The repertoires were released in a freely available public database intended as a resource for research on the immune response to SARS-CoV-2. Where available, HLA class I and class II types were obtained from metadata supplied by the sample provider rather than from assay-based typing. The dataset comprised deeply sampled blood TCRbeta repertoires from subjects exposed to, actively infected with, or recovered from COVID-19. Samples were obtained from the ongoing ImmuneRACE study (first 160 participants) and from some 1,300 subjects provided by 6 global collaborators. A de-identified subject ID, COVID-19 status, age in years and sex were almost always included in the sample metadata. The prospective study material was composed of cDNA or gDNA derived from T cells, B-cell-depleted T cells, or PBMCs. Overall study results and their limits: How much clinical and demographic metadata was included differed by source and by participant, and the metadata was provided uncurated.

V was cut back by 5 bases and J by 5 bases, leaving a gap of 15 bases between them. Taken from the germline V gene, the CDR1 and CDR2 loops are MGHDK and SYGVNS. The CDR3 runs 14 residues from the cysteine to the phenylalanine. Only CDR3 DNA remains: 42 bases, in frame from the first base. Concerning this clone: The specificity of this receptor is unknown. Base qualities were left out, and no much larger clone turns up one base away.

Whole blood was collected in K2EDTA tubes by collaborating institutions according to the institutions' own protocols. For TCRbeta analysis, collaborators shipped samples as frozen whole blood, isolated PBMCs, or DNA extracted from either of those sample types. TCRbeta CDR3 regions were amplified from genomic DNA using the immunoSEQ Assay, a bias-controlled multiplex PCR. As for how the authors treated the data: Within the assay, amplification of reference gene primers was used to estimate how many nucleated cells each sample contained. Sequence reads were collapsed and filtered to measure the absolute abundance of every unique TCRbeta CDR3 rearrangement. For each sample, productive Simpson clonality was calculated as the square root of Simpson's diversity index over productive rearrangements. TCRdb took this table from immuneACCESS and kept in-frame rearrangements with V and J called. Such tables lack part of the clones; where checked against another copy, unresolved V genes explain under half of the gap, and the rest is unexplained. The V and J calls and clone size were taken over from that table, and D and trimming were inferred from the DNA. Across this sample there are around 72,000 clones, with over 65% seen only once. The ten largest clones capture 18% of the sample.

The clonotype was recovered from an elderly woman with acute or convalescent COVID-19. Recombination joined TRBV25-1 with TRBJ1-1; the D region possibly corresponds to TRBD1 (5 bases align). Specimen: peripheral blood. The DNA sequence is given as TGTGCCAGCAGTCTCCAGGGAGGTCGGACTGAAGCTTTCTTT. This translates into CASSLQGGRTEAFF.